This T cell receptor (beta chain) was documented in a study of graft-versus-host responses after intestinal transplantation. Regarding the study as a whole: Recipient bone marrow held GvH clones, some seen earlier in ileum or blood. Allografts carried high graft-versus-host to host-versus-graft clonal ratios in patients having graft-donor T cell macrochimerism.

J was trimmed by 3 bases and V by 6 bases; bases with no gene match: 7. Germline values: CDR1 SNHLY, CDR2 FYNNEI. CDR3 length: 14 residues. Generated by immunoSEQ multiplex PCR, the TCRdb table keeps only in-frame clones and is missing some. The sample lists about 130,000 clones, roughly 92% seen once, with roughly 0.16% in the top ten. With regard to this clone: Its target is not known.

This TCR derives from a human donor who received an intestinal transplant. The sequences come from unstimulated CD4+ T cells sorted from spleen or lymph node cells, collected before intestinal transplant. The V call is TRBV2, the J call TRBJ2-5, with 7 bases fitting TRBD1. CDR3: CASRSGTDKETQYF. The CDR3 bases are TGTGCCAGCAGATCCGGGACAGACAAAGAGACCCAGTACTTC.